Sequencing of this T cell receptor beta chain was carried out in a study of shared clonotypes between healthy human individuals. This clone was seen only once. The authors ran the assay at deep level. Loaded into unsorted PBMC replicate PCRs was roughly 300 ng DNA, 30,000 to 35,000 T cell genomes. Authors' processing steps: Owing to the provision of junction-only sequences devoid of quality scores by immunoSEQ, filtering differed. TCRdb keeps only in-frame clones here, not all; method: immunoSEQ multiplex PCR. V and J calls and clone size are copied from that table; D and trimming were computed from the DNA. The repertoire holds fewer than 700,000 clones, with around 78% as singletons. Looked up from germline, CDR1 is MDHEN and CDR2 is SYDVKM. V shed 10 bases and J 6 bases; nucleotides not matched to a gene: 11. The CDR3 totals 14 residues. Around 90 million PBMCs per unsorted sample were used for genomic DNA.

The sequencing input was PBMCs. The receptor was derived from a woman between 40 and 50 years old in good health. Some clones in this sample may be carry-over from other donors' samples. The V call is TRBV28, the J call TRBJ1-4, with 7 bases matching TRBD1. Here the CDR3 reads CAIDPRDSHEKLFF. In nucleotides, the CDR3 is TGTGCCATCGATCCCCGGGACAGTCATGAAAAACTGTTTTTT. The full variable domain, rest sourced from reference TRBV28 and TRBJ1-4, is DVKVTQSSRYLVKRTGEKVFLECVQDMDHENMFWYRQDPGLGLRLIYFSYDVKMKEKGDIPEGYSVSREKKERFSLILESASTNQTSMYLCAIDPRDSHEKLFFGSGTQLSVL.